This T cell receptor beta chain was obtained from a study of blood T cell repertoires in COVID-19. In the study overall: PBMCs, B-cell-depleted T cells, or T cells were the source of the cDNA or gDNA that made up the material.

The V end was cut by 1 base, the J end by 16 bases, with 14 bases between. The CDR3 is 12 residues long. In the authors' methods: By means of reference gene primer amplification, nucleated cell counts were estimated. Sequencing was performed with immunoSEQ multiplex PCR; in TCRdb, only in-frame clones are kept and a portion is missing. V and J calls and clone size come straight from that table; D and trimming were deduced from the DNA. The profile shows about 120,000 clones, under 90% of them singletons. This chain connects TRBV23-1 to TRBJ2-1, with a possible D match to TRBD2 (6 bases). TRBV23-1 is sorted into the ORF group, with uncertain function. Sequencing was done on a sample of peripheral blood. The sequence was obtained from a woman in her 70s with acute or convalescent COVID-19. The CDR3 DNA reads as TGCGCCAGCAGTCAATGGGACGGGGGAACCTTCTTC. Its protein product is CASSQWDGGTFF.